This T cell receptor beta chain came from a study of OX40 agonist ivuxolimab in advanced cancers. On the study more broadly: Dose-escalation patients suffered from hepatocellular carcinoma, melanoma, renal cell or head and neck cancer.

Method: immunoSEQ multiplex PCR; TCRdb's copy keeps in-frame clones and lacks some. The sample carries some 50,000 clones, over 70% recorded once. In germline, CDR1 is SGHTS, CDR2 YDEGEE. CDR3 length: 12 residues. The V and J ends lost 4 bases and 4 bases respectively, with 9 bases between them. Broader study findings: At 0.1 to 3.0 mg/kg, CD4+ and CD8+ blood T cells expanded clonally by week 6.

Drawing of blood for sampling happened at baseline, at cycle 4 day 1, and at cycle 7 day 1. Concerning this clone: Its cognate antigen is unknown.

The chain joins TRBV5-8 to TRBJ2-7; maybe TRBD1 (6 bases). This receptor was obtained from an adult with an advanced solid tumor such as melanoma, head and neck, liver or kidney cancer. Sample: CD4+ or CD8+ T cells sorted from blood, taken in a trial of the OX40 agonist ivuxolimab. CDR3 loop: CASSLQGYEQYV. DNA for the CDR3: TGTGCCAGCAGCCTACAGGGTTACGAGCAGTACGTC.